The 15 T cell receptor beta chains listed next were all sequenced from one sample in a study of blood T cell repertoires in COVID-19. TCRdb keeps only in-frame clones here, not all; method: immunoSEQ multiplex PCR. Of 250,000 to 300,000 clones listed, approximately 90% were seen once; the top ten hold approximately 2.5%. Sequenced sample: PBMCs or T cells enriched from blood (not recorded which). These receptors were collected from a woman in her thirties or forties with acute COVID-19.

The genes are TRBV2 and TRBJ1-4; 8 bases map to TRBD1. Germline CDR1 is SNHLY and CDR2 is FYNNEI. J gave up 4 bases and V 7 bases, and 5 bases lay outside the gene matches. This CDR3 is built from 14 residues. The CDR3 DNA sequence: TGTGCCAGCAACCTGGACAGGGATAATGAAAAACTGTTTTTT. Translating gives CASNLDRDNEKLFF.

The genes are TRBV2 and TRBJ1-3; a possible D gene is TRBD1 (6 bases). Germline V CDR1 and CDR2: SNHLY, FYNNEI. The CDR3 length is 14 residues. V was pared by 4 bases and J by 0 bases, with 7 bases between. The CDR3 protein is CASSGQASGNTIYF. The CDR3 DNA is TGTGCCAGCAGTGGACAGGCCTCTGGAAACACCATATATTTT.

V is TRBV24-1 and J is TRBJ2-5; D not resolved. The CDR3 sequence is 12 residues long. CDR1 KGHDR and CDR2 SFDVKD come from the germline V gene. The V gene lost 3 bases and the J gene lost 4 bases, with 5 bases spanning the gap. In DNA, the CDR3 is TGTGCCACCAGTGATAACGGAGAGACCCAGTACTTC. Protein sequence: CATSDNGETQYF.

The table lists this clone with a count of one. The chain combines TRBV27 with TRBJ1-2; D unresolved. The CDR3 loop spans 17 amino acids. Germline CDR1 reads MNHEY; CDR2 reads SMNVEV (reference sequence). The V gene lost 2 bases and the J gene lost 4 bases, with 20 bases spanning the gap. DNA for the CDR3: TGTGCCAGCAGTTTAAGGAGCGGTTCAGGCGGTTTCTATGGCTACACCTTC. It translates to CASSLRSGSGGFYGYTF.

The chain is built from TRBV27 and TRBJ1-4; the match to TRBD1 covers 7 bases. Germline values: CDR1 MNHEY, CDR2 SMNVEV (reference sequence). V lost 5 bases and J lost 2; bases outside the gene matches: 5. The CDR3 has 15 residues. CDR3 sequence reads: CASSPLTGTNEKLFF. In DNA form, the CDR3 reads TGTGCCAGCAGTCCGTTGACAGGGACTAATGAAAAACTGTTTTTT.

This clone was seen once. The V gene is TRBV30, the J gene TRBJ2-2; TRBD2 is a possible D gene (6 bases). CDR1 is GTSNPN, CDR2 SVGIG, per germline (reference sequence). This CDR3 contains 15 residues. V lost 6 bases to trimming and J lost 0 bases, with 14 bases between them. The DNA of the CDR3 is TGTGCCTGCCAATGGGGGGAGGCGAACACCGGGGAGCTGTTTTTT. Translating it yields CACQWGEANTGELFF.

For the CDR3, the DNA is TGTGCCAGCAGCTCCCGGGGACAGGGCATGACTCCTAACTATGGCTACACCTTC. Translation: CASSSRGQGMTPNYGYTF. The V gene is TRBV7-3, the J gene TRBJ1-2; TRBD1 agrees at 9 bases. The CDR3 has 18 residues. Trimming took 4 bases from V and 0 from J; bases not matched to a gene: 12. Germline loops: CDR1 SGHTA, CDR2 FQGTGA.

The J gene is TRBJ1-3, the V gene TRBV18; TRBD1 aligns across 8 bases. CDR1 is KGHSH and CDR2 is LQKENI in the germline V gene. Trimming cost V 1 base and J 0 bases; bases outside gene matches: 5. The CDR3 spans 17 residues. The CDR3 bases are TGTGCCAGCTCACCACTGTCGACAGGGGACTCTGGAAACACCATATATTTT. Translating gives CASSPLSTGDSGNTIYF.

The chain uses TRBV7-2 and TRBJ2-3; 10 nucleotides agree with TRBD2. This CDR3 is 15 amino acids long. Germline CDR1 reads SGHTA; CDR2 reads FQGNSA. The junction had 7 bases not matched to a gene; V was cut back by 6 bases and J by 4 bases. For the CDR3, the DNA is TGTGCCAGCAGGACGAGCGGGGGGGCCGCAGATACGCAGTATTTT. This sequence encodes CASRTSGGAADTQYF.

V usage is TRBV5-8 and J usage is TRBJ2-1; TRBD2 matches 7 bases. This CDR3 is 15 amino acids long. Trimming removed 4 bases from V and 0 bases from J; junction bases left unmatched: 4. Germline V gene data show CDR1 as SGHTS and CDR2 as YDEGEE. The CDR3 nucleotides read TGTGCCAGCAGCCTCAGCGGGGACTCCTACAATGAGCAGTTCTTC. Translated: CASSLSGDSYNEQFF.

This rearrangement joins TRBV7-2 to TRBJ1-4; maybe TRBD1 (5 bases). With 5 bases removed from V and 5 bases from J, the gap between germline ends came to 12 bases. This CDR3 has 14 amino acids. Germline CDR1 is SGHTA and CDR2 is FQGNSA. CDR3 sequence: CASSKVGGNEKLFF. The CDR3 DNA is TGTGCCAGCAGCAAGGTGGGGGGGAATGAAAAACTGTTTTTT.

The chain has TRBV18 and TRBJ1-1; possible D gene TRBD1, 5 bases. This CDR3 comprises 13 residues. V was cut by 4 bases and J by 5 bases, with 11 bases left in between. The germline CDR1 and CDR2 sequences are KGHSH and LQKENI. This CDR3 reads CASSQAQGTEAFF. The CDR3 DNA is TGTGCCAGCTCACAGGCCCAGGGTACTGAAGCTTTCTTT.

Here the CDR3 reads CASSLGQGASTEAFF. CDR3 nucleotide sequence: TGCGCCAGCAGCCTAGGACAGGGGGCTTCCACTGAAGCTTTCTTT. The chain uses TRBV5-1 and TRBJ1-1; TRBD1 matches 11 bases. Trimming removed 4 bases from V and 4 bases from J; junction bases left unmatched: 6. The CDR3 totals 15 residues. Germline V CDR1 and CDR2: SGHRS, YFSETQ.

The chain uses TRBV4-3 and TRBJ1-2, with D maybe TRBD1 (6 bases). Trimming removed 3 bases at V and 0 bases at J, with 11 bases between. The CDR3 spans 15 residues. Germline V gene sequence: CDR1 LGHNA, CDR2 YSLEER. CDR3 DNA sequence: TGCGCCAGCAGCCAGTCCAGGGGCTCTAACTATGGCTACACCTTC. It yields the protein CASSQSRGSNYGYTF.

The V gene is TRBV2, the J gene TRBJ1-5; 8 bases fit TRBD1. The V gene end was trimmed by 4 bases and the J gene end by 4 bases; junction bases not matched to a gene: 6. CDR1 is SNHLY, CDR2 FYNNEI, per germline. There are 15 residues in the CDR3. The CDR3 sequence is CASSGDRLSNQPQHF. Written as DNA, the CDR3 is TGTGCCAGCAGTGGGGACAGGTTATCTAATCAGCCCCAGCATTTT. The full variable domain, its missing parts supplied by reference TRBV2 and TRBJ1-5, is EPEVTQTPSHQVTQMGQEVILRCVPISNHLYFYWYRQILGQKVEFLVSFYNNEISEKSEIFDDQFSVERPDGSNFTLKIRSTKLEDSAMYFCASSGDRLSNQPQHFGDGTRLSIL.